Listed below are T cell receptor beta chains from one sample, sequenced in a study of OX40 agonist ivuxolimab in advanced cancers. The method was immunoSEQ multiplex PCR; TCRdb's version includes in-frame clones alone and lacks a portion of them. The sample consists of around 140,000 clones, more than 85% of them appearing once. The sample consisted of CD4+ or CD8+ T cells sorted from blood, taken in a trial of the OX40 agonist ivuxolimab. All receptors derive from an adult with an advanced solid tumor such as melanoma, head and neck, liver or kidney cancer. Both conserved end residues are part of each CDR3. A D gene is named only where the DNA matches it firmly. Not all rows give a size; the values are once, few, many and, for expanded clones, a class.

clone size	V gene	D gene	J gene	CDR3 protein	CDR3 DNA
NA	TRBV7-2	NA	TRBJ2-1	CASSLGGASSYNEQFF	TGTGCCAGCAGCCTGGGGGGGGCGAGCTCCTACAATGAGCAGTTCTTC
NA	TRBV18	NA	TRBJ1-1	CASSPPPVNTEAFF	TGTGCCAGCTCACCACCCCCGGTGAACACTGAAGCTTTCTTT
NA	TRBV6-5	TRBD1	TRBJ1-5	CATRGGSNQPQHF	TGTGCCACCAGGGGGGGGAGCAATCAGCCCCAGCATTTT
NA	TRBV5-6	NA	TRBJ1-3	CASSLGRGDGNTIYF	TGTGCCAGCAGCTTAGGTAGGGGTGATGGAAACACCATATATTTT
NA	TRBV4-1	NA	TRBJ1-2	CASKPTGFYGYTF	TGCGCCAGCAAACCAACAGGGTTCTATGGCTACACCTTC
few	TRBV30	NA	TRBJ1-1	CALKRRNTEAFF	TGTGCCCTGAAACGGAGGAACACTGAAGCTTTCTTT
NA	TRBV4-3	TRBD1	TRBJ2-3	CASSQGDRDEDTQYF	TGCGCCAGCAGCCAAGGGGACAGGGATGAAGATACGCAGTATTTT
NA	TRBV5-6	NA	TRBJ1-1	CASSFLPSSDTEAFF	TGTGCCAGCAGCTTTCTACCTTCGTCGGACACTGAAGCTTTCTTT
NA	TRBV29-1	NA	TRBJ2-3	CSVLSTDTQYF	TGCAGCGTTCTGAGCACAGATACGCAGTATTTT
once	TRBV6-5	TRBD1	TRBJ2-7	CASSYSTGGSSYEQYF	TGTGCCAGCAGTTACTCGACAGGGGGAAGCTCCTACGAGCAGTACTTC
NA	TRBV14	NA	TRBJ2-7	CASSRTATYEQYF	TGTGCCAGCAGCCGGACAGCGACCTACGAGCAGTACTTC
NA	TRBV30	TRBD1	TRBJ1-3	CAWKGVFGQGLSTIYF	TGTGCCTGGAAGGGCGTATTCGGACAGGGACTATCCACCATATATTTT
NA	TRBV27	NA	TRBJ1-5	CASSLVRVEPPQHF	TGTGCCAGCAGTTTAGTTAGGGTCGAACCGCCCCAGCATTTT
NA	TRBV2	NA	TRBJ2-5	CASSDARVTAQETQYF	TGTGCCAGCAGTGATGCCCGGGTGACCGCGCAAGAGACCCAGTACTTC
NA	TRBV5-1	NA	TRBJ2-6	CASSSESSGANVLTF	TGCGCCAGCAGCTCGGAGAGCTCTGGGGCCAACGTCCTGACTTTC
NA	TRBV11-2	NA	TRBJ1-6	CASSLLRSPLHF	TGTGCCAGCAGCTTACTGCGGTCACCCCTCCACTTT
NA	TRBV7-9	TRBD2	TRBJ2-1	CASSLAILAGAYNEQFF	TGTGCCAGCAGCTTAGCCATACTAGCGGGGGCCTACAATGAGCAGTTCTTC
NA	TRBV5-6	TRBD1	TRBJ1-2	CASSYRDRGPYGYTF	TGTGCCAGCAGCTACCGGGACAGGGGGCCCTATGGCTACACCTTC
NA	TRBV19	NA	TRBJ1-1	CASSWGTEAFF	TGTGCCAGTAGTTGGGGCACTGAAGCTTTCTTT
NA	TRBV9	NA	TRBJ2-3	CASSARHQYTDTQYF	TGTGCCAGCAGCGCGAGACACCAGTACACAGATACGCAGTATTTT
NA	TRBV27	NA	TRBJ1-5	CASSLSLGPFNQPQHF	TGTGCCAGCAGTTTATCGTTAGGACCTTTCAATCAGCCCCAGCATTTT
NA	TRBV11-2	NA	TRBJ1-2	CASSLVAGGSGYTF	TGTGCCAGCAGCTTAGTGGCAGGAGGGAGTGGCTACACCTTC
NA	TRBV11-2	NA	TRBJ2-3	CASSLAGVGGTQYF	TGTGCCAGCAGCTTAGCGGGAGTGGGTGGTACGCAGTATTTT
NA	TRBV5-1	NA	TRBJ2-2	CASSATGLVDGELFF	TGCGCCAGCAGCGCCACAGGGTTGGTGGACGGGGAGCTGTTTTTT
NA	TRBV20-1	NA	TRBJ1-2	CSATDFYGYTF	TGCAGTGCTACGGACTTCTATGGCTACACCTTC
NA	TRBV6-5	NA	TRBJ1-6	CASEGGSPLHF	TGTGCCAGCGAGGGGGGCTCACCCCTCCACTTT
NA	TRBV6-1	NA	TRBJ2-3	CASNMGPYTDTQYF	TGTGCCAGCAATATGGGACCCTACACAGATACGCAGTATTTT
NA	TRBV10-1	NA	TRBJ1-5	CASEWTFGLLYSNQPQHF	TGCGCCAGCGAGTGGACATTTGGGCTATTATATAGCAATCAGCCCCAGCATTTT
NA	TRBV19	TRBD1	TRBJ2-7	CASSIKGGVGEQYF	TGTGCCAGTAGTATAAAAGGGGGCGTGGGGGAGCAGTACTTC
NA	TRBV6-5	NA	TRBJ1-2	CASSYRGNGYTF	TGTGCCAGCAGTTACAGGGGTAATGGCTACACCTTC
NA	TRBV5-1	NA	TRBJ1-4	CASSGSNEKLFF	TGCGCCAGCAGCGGGTCTAATGAAAAACTGTTTTTT
NA	TRBV6-5	NA	TRBJ1-1	CASSYSPGNTEAFF	TGTGCCAGCAGTTACTCGCCTGGAAACACTGAAGCTTTCTTT
NA	TRBV5-4	TRBD1	TRBJ1-1	CASSSLGQGRVGVFF	TGTGCCAGCAGCTCGCTGGGACAGGGGAGGGTCGGGGTTTTCTTT
NA	TRBV6-6	NA	TRBJ2-7	CASSGVSSPNYYEQYF	TGTGCCAGCAGCGGGGTGTCTTCCCCAAACTACTACGAGCAGTACTTC
NA	TRBV5-1	NA	TRBJ1-2	CASRVEADSGYTF	TGCGCCAGCCGCGTTGAGGCGGACAGTGGCTACACCTTC
few	TRBV6-1	TRBD1	TRBJ1-6	CASSLQTGEGSPLHF	TGTGCCAGCAGTCTCCAGACAGGGGAGGGCTCACCCCTCCACTTT
NA	TRBV2	NA	TRBJ2-1	CASSGEGVGEQFF	TGTGCCAGCAGTGGGGAGGGGGTCGGTGAGCAGTTCTTC
NA	TRBV19	NA	TRBJ2-3	CASRSRGSTDTQYF	TGTGCCAGTAGAAGTAGGGGCAGCACAGATACGCAGTATTTT
NA	TRBV28	TRBD1	TRBJ2-1	CASSPGQGNDQPYNEQFF	TGTGCCAGCAGTCCGGGACAGGGCAATGATCAACCTTACAATGAGCAGTTCTTC
NA	TRBV7-9	TRBD1	TRBJ2-7	CASSNLLRDRSYEQYF	TGTGCCAGCAGCAATCTCCTCCGGGACAGGTCCTACGAGCAGTACTTC
few	TRBV30	NA	TRBJ1-1	CAWRLREGAFF	TGTGCCTGGAGACTACGAGAAGGGGCTTTCTTT
NA	TRBV7-2	TRBD1	TRBJ1-2	CASSLYLGQEGNGYTF	TGTGCCAGCAGCTTATATCTGGGACAGGAGGGGAATGGCTACACCTTC
NA	TRBV9	NA	TRBJ2-3	CASSPTAGRTDTQYF	TGTGCCAGCAGCCCCACCGCAGGACGCACAGATACGCAGTATTTT
NA	TRBV5-8	TRBD2	TRBJ2-3	CASSWAAGWADTQYF	TGTGCCAGCAGCTGGGCAGCGGGATGGGCAGATACGCAGTATTTT
NA	TRBV5-1	TRBD1	TRBJ2-7	CASSLPGTGSSYEQYF	TGCGCCAGCAGTCTCCCTGGGACAGGGTCGTCCTACGAGCAGTACTTC
NA	TRBV4-1	NA	TRBJ1-2	CASSHFWRGADGYTF	TGCGCCAGCAGCCACTTTTGGCGGGGGGCGGATGGCTACACCTTC
once	TRBV19	TRBD2	TRBJ2-1	CASSIGGASGSWGNEQFF	TGTGCCAGTAGTATAGGGGGGGCTAGCGGGAGTTGGGGCAATGAGCAGTTCTTC
few	TRBV2	TRBD1	TRBJ1-1	CASSQGQGNTEAFF	TGTGCCAGCAGCCAGGGACAGGGGAACACTGAAGCTTTCTTT
NA	TRBV5-1	NA	TRBJ1-2	CASSLAANYGYTF	TGCGCCAGCAGCTTGGCGGCTAACTATGGCTACACCTTC
NA	TRBV21-1	NA	TRBJ1-2	CASSSEVYTF	TGTGCCAGCAGCAGCGAGGTCTACACCTTC
NA	TRBV5-5	NA	TRBJ2-3	CASSPRAGADTQYF	TGTGCCAGCAGCCCCAGGGCCGGGGCAGATACGCAGTATTTT
NA	TRBV18	NA	TRBJ1-1	CASSPPSGRTEAFF	TGTGCCAGCTCACCACCGTCGGGGAGGACTGAAGCTTTCTTT
NA	TRBV5-1	NA	TRBJ2-6	CASSLRAGTSGANVLTF	TGCGCCAGCAGCTTGAGGGCAGGGACCTCTGGGGCCAACGTCCTGACTTTC
NA	TRBV7-9	NA	TRBJ1-1	CASSPTDRTPNTEAFF	TGTGCCAGCAGCCCCACCGATCGGACACCGAACACTGAAGCTTTCTTT